One T cell receptor beta chain is described in this entry. Amplification of TCR beta CDR3 regions was performed using RNA transcripts as template. First-round RT-PCR of the TCR CDR3 relied on the HTBI primer set. TCRdb reanalysed the multiplex PCR reads using MiXCR and keeps one entry per CDR3 protein. The repertoire holds around 110,000 distinct CDR3 sequences, with approximately 15% as singletons. This sample is drawn from a study of T cells in Graves' hyperthyroidism and ophthalmopathy. Germline V lookup: CDR1 DFQATT, CDR2 SNEGSKA (reference sequence). V gave up 8 bases and J gave up 0 bases, with 12 bases separating them. There are 13 residues in the CDR3. If no ophthalmopathy progression occurred within 18 months, Graves' hyperthyroidism was stable. This sample holds PBMCs from roughly 10 ml fresh peripheral blood.

This clonotype was sampled from a woman in her fifties or sixties with Graves' hyperthyroidism. This rearrangement joins TRBV20-1 to TRBJ2-3; D gene ambiguous. The sequencing sample was made of blood. The CDR3 DNA follows: TGCAGTTCTCACAGCCCTAGCACAGATACGCAGTATTTT. Translated: CSSHSPSTDTQYF.